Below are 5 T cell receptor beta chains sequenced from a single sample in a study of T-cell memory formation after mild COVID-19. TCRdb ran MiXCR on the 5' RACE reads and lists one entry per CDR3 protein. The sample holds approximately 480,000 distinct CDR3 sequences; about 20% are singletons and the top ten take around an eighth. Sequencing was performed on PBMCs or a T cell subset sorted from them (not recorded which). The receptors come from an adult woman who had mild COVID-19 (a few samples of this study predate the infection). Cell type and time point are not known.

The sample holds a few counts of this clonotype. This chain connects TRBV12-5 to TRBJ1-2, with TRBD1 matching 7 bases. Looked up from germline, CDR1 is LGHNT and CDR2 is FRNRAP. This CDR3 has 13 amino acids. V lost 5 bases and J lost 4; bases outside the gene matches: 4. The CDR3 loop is CASGRDRVYGYTF. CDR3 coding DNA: TGTGCTAGTGGTCGAGACAGGGTCTATGGCTACACCTTC. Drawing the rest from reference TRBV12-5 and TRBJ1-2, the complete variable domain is DARVTQTPRHKVTEMGQEVTMRCQPILGHNTVFWYRQTMMQGLELLAYFRNRAPLDDSGMPKDRFSAEMPDATLATLKIQPSEPRDSAVYFCASGRDRVYGYTFGSGTRLTVV.

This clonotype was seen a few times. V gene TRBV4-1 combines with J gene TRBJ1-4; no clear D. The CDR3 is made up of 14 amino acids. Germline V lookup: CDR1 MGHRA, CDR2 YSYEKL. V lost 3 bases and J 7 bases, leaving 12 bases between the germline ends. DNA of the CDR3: TGCGCCAGCAGCCAGAGGATTGTGGGTGAAAAACTGTTTTTT. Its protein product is CASSQRIVGEKLFF.

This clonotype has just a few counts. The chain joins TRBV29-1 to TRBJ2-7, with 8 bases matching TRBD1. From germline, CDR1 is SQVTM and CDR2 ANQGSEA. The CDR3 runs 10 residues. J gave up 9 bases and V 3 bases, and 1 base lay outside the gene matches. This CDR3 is CSVETGAQYF. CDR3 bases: TGCAGCGTTGAGACAGGGGCGCAGTACTTC.

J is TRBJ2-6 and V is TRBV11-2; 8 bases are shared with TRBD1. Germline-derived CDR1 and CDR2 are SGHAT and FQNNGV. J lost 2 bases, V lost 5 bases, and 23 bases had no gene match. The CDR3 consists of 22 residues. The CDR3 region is CASSTLLKMDRELIPGANVLTF. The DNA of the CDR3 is TGTGCCAGCAGCACCTTACTCAAAATGGACAGGGAGTTAATTCCTGGGGCCAACGTCCTGACTTTC.

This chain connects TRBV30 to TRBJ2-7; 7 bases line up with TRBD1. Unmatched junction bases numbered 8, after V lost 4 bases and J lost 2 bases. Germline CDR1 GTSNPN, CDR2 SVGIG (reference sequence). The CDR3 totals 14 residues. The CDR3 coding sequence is TGTGCCTGGACCGGGGACAGATCCGCCTACGAGCAGTACTTC. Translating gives CAWTGDRSAYEQYF.